This T cell receptor (beta chain) was obtained from a study of neurological immune-mediated disorders. At least ten counts were recorded for this clonotype. Its antigen remains unknown. In TCRdb, the 5' RACE reads were re-called with MiXCR into one record per CDR3 protein. Here the sample spans about 48,000 distinct CDR3 sequences, about 9.3% being singletons. Whole-study findings and limits: Patients with HTLV-1-associated myelopathy had the highest level of TCR clonal expansion, whereas patients with multiple sclerosis had the lowest level, falling beneath the level found in healthy controls.

V lost 0 bases and J 4 bases, leaving 7 bases between the germline ends. Germline CDR1 and CDR2: LGHDT and YNNKEL (reference sequence). This CDR3 is 13 amino acids long. Material for sequencing was PBMCs. This receptor was taken from a woman in her forties with HTLV-1-associated myelopathy (HAM/TSP). The chain uses TRBV3-1 and TRBJ2-7; D may be TRBD2 (5 bases). The CDR3 loop is CASSQESGYEQYF. The CDR3 DNA is TGTGCCAGCAGCCAAGAATCGGGGTACGAGCAGTACTTC.